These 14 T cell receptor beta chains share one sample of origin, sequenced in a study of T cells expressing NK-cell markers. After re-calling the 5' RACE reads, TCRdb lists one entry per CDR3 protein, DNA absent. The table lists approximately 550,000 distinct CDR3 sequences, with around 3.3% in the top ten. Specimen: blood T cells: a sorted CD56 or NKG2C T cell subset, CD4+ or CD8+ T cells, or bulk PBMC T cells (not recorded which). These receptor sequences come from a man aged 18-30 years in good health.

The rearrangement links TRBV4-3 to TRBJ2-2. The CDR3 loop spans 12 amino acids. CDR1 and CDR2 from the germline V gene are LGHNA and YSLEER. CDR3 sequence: CASSQFPGELFF.

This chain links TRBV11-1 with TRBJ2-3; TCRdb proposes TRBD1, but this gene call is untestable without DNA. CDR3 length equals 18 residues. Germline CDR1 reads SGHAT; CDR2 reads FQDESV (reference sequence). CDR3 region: CASSPRGAGEIWTDTQYF.

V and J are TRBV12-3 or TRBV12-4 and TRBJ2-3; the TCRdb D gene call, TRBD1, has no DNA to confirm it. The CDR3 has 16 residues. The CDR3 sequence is CASSFLRGEGTDTQYF.

CDR3 sequence reads: CASSPEVMRRFTGELFF. The V gene is TRBV7-2, the J gene TRBJ2-2; the TRBD2 assignment by TCRdb is unverifiable without DNA. CDR1 is SGHTA and CDR2 is FQGNSA in the germline V gene. The CDR3 totals 17 residues.

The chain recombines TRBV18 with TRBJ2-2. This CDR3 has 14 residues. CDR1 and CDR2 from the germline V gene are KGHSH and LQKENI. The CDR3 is CASSAFVGTGELFF.

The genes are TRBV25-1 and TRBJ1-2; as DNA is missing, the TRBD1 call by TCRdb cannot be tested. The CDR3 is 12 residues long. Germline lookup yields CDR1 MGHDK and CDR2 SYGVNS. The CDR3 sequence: CASELGHGGYTF.

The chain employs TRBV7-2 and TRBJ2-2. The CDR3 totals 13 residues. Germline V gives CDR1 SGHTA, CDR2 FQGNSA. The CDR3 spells CASYTKDTGELFF.

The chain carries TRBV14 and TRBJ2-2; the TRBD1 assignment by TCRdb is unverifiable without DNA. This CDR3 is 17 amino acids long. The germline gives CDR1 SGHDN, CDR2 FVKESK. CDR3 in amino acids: CASSQEVRSGYTGELFF.

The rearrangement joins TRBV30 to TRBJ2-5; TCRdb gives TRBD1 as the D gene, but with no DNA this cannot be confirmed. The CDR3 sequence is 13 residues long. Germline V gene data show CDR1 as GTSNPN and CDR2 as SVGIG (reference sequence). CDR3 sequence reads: CAYHRESLETQYF.

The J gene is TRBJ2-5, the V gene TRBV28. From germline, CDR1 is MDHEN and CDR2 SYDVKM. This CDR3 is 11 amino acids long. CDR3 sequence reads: CATGWEETQYF.

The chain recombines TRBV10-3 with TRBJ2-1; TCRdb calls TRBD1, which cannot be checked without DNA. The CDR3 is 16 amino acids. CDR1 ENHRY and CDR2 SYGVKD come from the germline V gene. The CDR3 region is CAISDNSRDFRGEQFF.

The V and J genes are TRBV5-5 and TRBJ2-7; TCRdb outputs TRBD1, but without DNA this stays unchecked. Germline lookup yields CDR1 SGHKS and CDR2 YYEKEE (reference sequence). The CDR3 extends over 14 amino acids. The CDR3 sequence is CASSFARGAYEQYF.

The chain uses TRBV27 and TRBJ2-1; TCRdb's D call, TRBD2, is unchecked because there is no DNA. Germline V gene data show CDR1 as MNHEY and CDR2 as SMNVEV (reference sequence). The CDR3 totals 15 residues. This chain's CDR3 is CASSLLAGETHEQFF.

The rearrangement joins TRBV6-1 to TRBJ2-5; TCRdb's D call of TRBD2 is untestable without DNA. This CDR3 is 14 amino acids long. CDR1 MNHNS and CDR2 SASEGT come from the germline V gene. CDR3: CASTRLAAQETQYF.